This T cell receptor beta chain was obtained from a study of blood T cell repertoires in COVID-19. The overall study: Acute and convalescent COVID-19 specimens originated in the United States, Italy and Spain. In each case, the material was cDNA or gDNA derived from T cells, B-cell-depleted T cells, or PBMCs.

Original methodology: The authors estimated nucleated cell counts from reference gene primer amplification. Some clones are missing from TCRdb's copy, which holds only in-frame ones; the method was immunoSEQ multiplex PCR. That table furnishes V, J and clone size, whereas the DNA furnished D and trimming. The data show some 150,000 clones, roughly 87% seen once. This CDR3 is 15 amino acids long. The V gene's germline CDR1 is KGHSH and CDR2 LQKENI. The J segment lost 2 bases and the V segment lost 2 bases, leaving 4 bases of the junction unmatched. The TCR originated in a woman aged 55-75 years with active or convalescent COVID-19. The sequenced sample was peripheral blood. The J gene is TRBJ2-7, the V gene TRBV18, with 9 bases matching TRBD2. CDR3 bases: TGTGCCAGCTCACCAGTGGCTAGCGGGACCTACGAGCAGTACTTC. It yields the protein CASSPVASGTYEQYF.